The sequence of this TCR beta chain was determined in a study of cytomegalovirus exposure and HLA in healthy donors. Study-wide points: Most TCR sequences were seen very rarely across donors, but some public TCRs occurred in many.

At the time of sampling, donors were nominally healthy, though unrecorded immune exposures were likely. With respect to this clone: Its antigen is not known.

The PCR employed 60 Vbeta primers together with 13 Jbeta primers. Assay used: immunoSEQ multiplex PCR; TCRdb lists only in-frame clones, some missing. The profile covers approximately 130,000 clones, with more than 70% appearing a single time and 6% to 8% taken by the ten largest. Per the germline V gene, CDR1 is PRHDT and CDR2 is FYEKMQ (reference sequence). This CDR3 comprises 11 residues. The V and J ends lost 0 bases and 7 bases respectively, with 3 bases between them. Sequencing was carried out using PBMCs. V and J are TRBV13 and TRBJ1-2, with D unclear. This receptor was identified in a woman aged 30 to 39 in good health and CMV-seropositive. In DNA form, the CDR3 reads TGTGCCAGCAGCTTAGGCCTTGGCTACACCTTC. This translates into CASSLGLGYTF.